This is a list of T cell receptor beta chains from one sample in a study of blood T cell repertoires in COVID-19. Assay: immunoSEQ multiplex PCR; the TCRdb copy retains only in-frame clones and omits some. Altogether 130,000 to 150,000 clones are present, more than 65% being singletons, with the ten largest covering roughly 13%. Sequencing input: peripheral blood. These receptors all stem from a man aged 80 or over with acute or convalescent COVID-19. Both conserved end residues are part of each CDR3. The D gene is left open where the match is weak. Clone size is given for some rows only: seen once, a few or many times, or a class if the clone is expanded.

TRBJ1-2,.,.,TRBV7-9,CASSPPGFYGYTF,TGTGCCAGCAGCCCCCCGGGATTCTATGGCTACACCTTC
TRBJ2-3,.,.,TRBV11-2,CASSSPRISTDTQYF,TGTGCCAGCAGCTCGCCTAGAATAAGCACAGATACGCAGTATTTT
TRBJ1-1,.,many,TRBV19,CASRPQGTEAFF,TGTGCCAGTAGACCCCAGGGAACTGAAGCTTTCTTT
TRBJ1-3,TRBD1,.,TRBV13,CASSLGQGHTGNTIYF,TGTGCCAGCAGCCTAGGACAGGGGCATACTGGAAACACCATATATTTT
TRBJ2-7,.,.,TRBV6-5,CASRPSSAYEQYF,TGTGCCAGCAGACCTTCCTCGGCCTACGAGCAGTACTTC
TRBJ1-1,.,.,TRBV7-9,CASSLVVSEAFF,TGTGCCAGCAGCCTGGTCGTCAGTGAAGCTTTCTTT
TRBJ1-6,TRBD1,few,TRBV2,CASIVRQGGNNSPLHF,TGTGCCAGCATAGTCAGACAGGGGGGGAATAATTCACCCCTCCACTTT
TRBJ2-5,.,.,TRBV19,CASSSSSTGETQYF,TGTGCCAGTAGTTCCTCCTCGACGGGAGAGACCCAGTACTTC
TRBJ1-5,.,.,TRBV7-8,CASSLSTVSNQPQHF,TGTGCCAGCAGCTTATCGACAGTTAGCAATCAGCCCCAGCATTTT
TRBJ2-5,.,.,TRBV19,CASSEQGRATQYF,TGTGCCAGTAGCGAACAGGGACGGGCGACCCAGTACTTC
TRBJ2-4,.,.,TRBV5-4,CASSDHRGTINNIQYF,TGTGCCAGCAGCGACCATCGGGGGACCATTAACAACATTCAGTACTTC
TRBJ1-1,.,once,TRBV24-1,CATSDSGQRNTEAFF,TGTGCCACCAGTGATTCCGGACAGAGGAACACTGAAGCTTTCTTT
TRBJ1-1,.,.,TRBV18,CASSWGGNANTEAFF,TGTGCCAGCTCGTGGGGGGGGAACGCGAACACTGAAGCTTTCTTT
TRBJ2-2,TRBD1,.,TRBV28,CASSPRTGAITGELFF,TGTGCCAGCAGTCCCCGGACAGGGGCGATCACCGGGGAGCTGTTTTTT
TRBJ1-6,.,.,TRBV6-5,CASSPRQRTNSPLHF,TGTGCCAGCAGTCCGCGACAGAGAACAAATTCCCCCCTCCACTTT
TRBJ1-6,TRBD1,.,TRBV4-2,CASSQVGTVGSPLHF,TGTGCCAGCAGCCAAGTTGGGACAGTAGGATCACCCCTCCACTTT
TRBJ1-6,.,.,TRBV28,CASSTLSLNSPLHF,TGTGCCAGCAGTACACTTAGCCTTAATTCACCCCTCCACTTT
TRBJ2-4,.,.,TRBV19,CASLNSAKNIQYF,TGTGCCAGTTTAAATTCAGCCAAAAACATTCAGTACTTC
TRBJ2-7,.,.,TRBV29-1,CSVVSSSYEQYF,TGCAGCGTTGTCTCCAGCTCCTACGAGCAGTACTTC
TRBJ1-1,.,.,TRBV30,CAWSVRAGRSAEAFF,TGTGCCTGGAGTGTAAGGGCGGGCAGGTCGGCTGAAGCTTTCTTT
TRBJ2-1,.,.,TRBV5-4,CASSPGEARSYNEQFF,TGTGCCAGCAGCCCCGGAGAAGCGCGGTCTTACAATGAGCAGTTCTTC
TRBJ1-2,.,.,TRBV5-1,CASSTAAGARSGYTF,TGCGCCAGCAGCACCGCCGCGGGGGCGAGGAGTGGCTACACCTTC
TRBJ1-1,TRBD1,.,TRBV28,CASKRQGDTEAFF,TGTGCCAGCAAAAGACAGGGCGACACTGAAGCTTTCTTT
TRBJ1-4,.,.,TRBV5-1,CASSLGGEKLFF,TGCGCCAGCAGCTTAGGAGGTGAAAAACTGTTTTTT
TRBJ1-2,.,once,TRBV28,CASSLTGNDDLYGYTF,TGTGCCAGCAGTTTAACAGGGAATGACGACTTGTATGGCTACACCTTC
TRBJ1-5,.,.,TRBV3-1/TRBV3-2,CASSQASQDQPQHF,TGTGCCAGCAGCCAGGCAAGTCAAGATCAGCCCCAGCATTTT
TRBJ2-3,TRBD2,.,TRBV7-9,CASSFPSGGDTDTQYF,TGTGCCAGCAGCTTTCCTAGCGGGGGGGACACAGATACGCAGTATTTT
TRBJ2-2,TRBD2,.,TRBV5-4,CASTLGWTSGGAVSGELFF,TGTGCCAGCACCCTCGGATGGACTAGCGGGGGGGCCGTCTCCGGGGAGCTGTTTTTT